This T cell receptor (beta chain) was sequenced during a study of cytomegalovirus exposure and HLA in healthy donors. Points from the study as a whole: Immune exposure was documented only through CMV serostatus.

The count of this clone is one. Its cognate antigen is unknown. Germline CDR1 and CDR2: MNHEY and SMNVEV (reference sequence). V lost 5 bases, J lost 5 bases, and 7 bases stayed unmatched. The CDR3 is 15 amino acids. The study ran its PCR with 60 Vbeta and 13 Jbeta primers. Some clones are missing from TCRdb's copy, which holds only in-frame ones; the method was immunoSEQ multiplex PCR. The sample consists of around 150,000 clones, approximately 71% of them appearing once. V usage is TRBV27 and J usage is TRBJ2-3; 10 nucleotides agree with TRBD2. The source material was PBMCs. The sequence derives from a male donor in good health and CMV-seronegative. The CDR3: CASSVGLAVQDTQYF. CDR3 sequence (DNA): TGTGCCAGCAGTGTTGGACTAGCGGTACAAGATACGCAGTATTTT.